In its sample, the clone carrying this TCR beta chain was seen a few times. Its target is unknown. From the PCR reads, TCRdb called clonotypes with MiXCR, one entry per CDR3 protein. The repertoire holds some 96,000 distinct CDR3 sequences, around 24% seen once, with roughly 1% in the top ten. These data originate in a study of molecular identifiers for immune sequencing clone quantification. Study-level results: Highly expanded clone sizes could be underestimated through barcode sharing by identical TCR molecules. Among 950,000 to 1,000,000 naive cells, as was reported, spiked Jurkat TCR RNA from one cell was detectable. For effector cells, clones above 20 RNA copies held over 99% of molecules; for naive cells, under 1%.

Libraries for naive CD8 T cells, which were made from roughly 21,000 to 960,000 sorted cells, drew on 10%, 30% or 50% of the RNA. The length of the CDR3 is 18 residues. The V and J ends lost 5 bases and 0 bases respectively, with 20 bases between them. Germline assignment: CDR1 MDHEN and CDR2 SYDVKM. The sequenced sample consisted of naive CD8+ T cells from blood, with Jurkat cell RNA spiked in. This sample's subset: FACS-sorted CD8+CD4-CCR7+CD45RA+ naive T cells. The TCR comes from a human donor in good health. Some libraries in this study had Jurkat cell RNA spiked in. The chain links TRBV28 to TRBJ2-1, with D perhaps assigned TRBD1 or TRBD2 (5 bases each). This CDR3 is CASSPPSGRRSSYNEQFF. In DNA, the CDR3 is TGTGCCAGCAGTCCTCCCTCGGGGCGGCGGAGCTCCTACAATGAGCAGTTCTTC.